In its sample, the clone carrying this TCR beta chain was seen a few times. One entry per CDR3 protein, called by TCRdb with MiXCR from the RT-PCR reads. This sample has 25,000 to 35,000 distinct CDR3 sequences, with approximately 7% found just once. The entry originates in a study of patients and donors after allogeneic stem cell transplantation. V lost 0 bases and J lost 9, with 18 bases in between. The CDR3 is 16 amino acids. Germline assignment: CDR1 LGHNA and CDR2 YSLEER. The chain employs TRBV4-3 and TRBJ2-1; D is ambiguous. The sequenced sample was blood, either unsorted or a sorted T cell fraction (not recorded which). The receptor was isolated from a human donor who was either an allogeneic HSCT recipient or a stem cell or donor lymphocyte infusion donor (not recorded which). It is not recorded whose cells these are; they may come from a transplant donor. CDR3 bases: TGCGCCAGCAGCCAAGAGATGGTGTGGCCGGACGCTGAGCAGTTCTTC. This sequence encodes CASSQEMVWPDAEQFF.